This entry concerns a single TCR beta chain. Its recognized antigen is unknown. The sample holds no much larger clone one base away, and base qualities are not on file. Using the deep immunoSEQ assay, multiplex PCR amplified TCR CDR3 regions from genomic DNA. Extracted genomic DNA from each cell subset was spread evenly across all wells of several immunoSEQ 96-well plates, with each plate serving as a replicate. For sorted subsets, roughly 200 ng of genomic DNA, equivalent to around 31,000 T cell genomes, went into each replicate PCR. The purified libraries were quantified using a Qubit 3.0 fluorometer, sized with a Bioanalyzer 2100, and then quantified again using the KAPA Library Quantification kit. Each immunoSEQ 96-well plate was sequenced on its own single-read 150-cycle Illumina NextSeq 550 flow cell. The study's processing was this. The immunoSEQ output contained only junctional sequences without quality scores, so filtering could not match that applied to full-length reads. Sequences were annotated with PyIR, a Python wrapper for IgBLAST v1.9, using IMGT germline references to assign V/J genes and CDR3. Reads with weak V/J assignments (E-value above 1e-6), missing CDR3, stop codons, out-of-frame junctions, or ambiguous translated residues were removed. V3J clonotypes were defined by identical inferred V gene, J gene, and CDR3 amino acid sequence. The percentage overlap between two repertoires was calculated by dividing the number of shared unique clonotypes by the size of the smaller repertoire. Repertoire richness was assessed with RTK rarefaction, the Chao1 estimator, and Recon v2.1 estimates of unobserved clonotypes. OLGA was used to compute generation probabilities for all TCRbeta clonotypes that the gDNA method yielded from a handful of donors. TCRdb provides this immuneACCESS table in a form limited to in-frame rearrangements. Some clones are lacking; in checked studies, under half of them reflect an unresolved V gene, and why the rest are absent is not known. Clone size and V and J calls were adopted from that table, with D and trimming inferred from the DNA. A total of about 2.4 million clones appear in this sample, around 90% of them only once. In total, the top ten clones hold more than 0.12% of the sample.

This sample is drawn from a study of shared clonotypes between healthy human individuals (dated by TCRdb to about 2020). Study-level background: The cohort comprised two women and three men aged 18 to 49 years. Per donor, three plates each were used for CD4 naive and CD4 memory, two for CD8 naive, and one for CD8 memory. Libraries were prepared and TCR repertoires were sequenced by different laboratories using diverse techniques, in order to increase sequencing depth and limit assay-specific biases. Between about 0.94 and 8.9 billion PBMCs per donor were obtained by leukapheresis. To estimate repertoire size and how much clonotypes are shared between individuals, the study performed deep sequencing of blood TCR repertoires from 4 to 6 healthy adults.

What the authors observed across the whole study: Compared with non-shared clonotypes, clonotypes shared by all four sorted-subset donors had higher generation probabilities. Pairwise subsampling led to the expectation that sequencing depth would affect the degree of clonotype sharing among donors. Only blood was sampled, and tissue TCR repertoires likely differ from those in blood. The genetic and exposure-history diversity represented was limited by the small number of donors. Naive subsets generally had larger estimated clonotype richness than memory subsets did. Across a few donors, approximately 5% of naive CD4, 3% to 3.5% of naive CD8, approximately 2.5% of memory CD4, and roughly 0.41% of memory CD8 clonotypes were shared. Rarefaction of sorted-subset datasets indicated incomplete sequencing despite the large sequencing depth.

Healthy HIV-negative adults with no recently reported acute infections or vaccinations were included as donors. All donors were Caucasian adults living in Nashville, Tennessee, USA. CD4+ T cells were enriched by magnetic negative selection; naive cells were then positively selected on CD45RA, and the negative fraction formed the memory subset. Blood was obtained by leukapheresis, after which PBMCs were separated by Ficoll-Histopaque density gradient centrifugation and cryopreserved in liquid nitrogen vapor phase. Analytical flow cytometry was used to check the purity and quantity of every magnetically sorted T cell population. From each sorted fraction, genomic DNA was isolated and quantified by UV absorbance on a Nanodrop 2000c. There are 16 amino acids in the CDR3, from cysteine to phenylalanine inclusive. The DNA shown is the 48-base CDR3, in frame from base 1. The germline V gene yields MGHRA for CDR1 and YSYEKL for CDR2. V loses 4 bases at its end and J loses 0 bases; junction bases beyond the gene matches: 8.

The receptor's source is a man between 18 and 35 years old in good health. The chain joins TRBV4-1 to TRBJ2-7; 8 bases in the junction line up with TRBD2. The sequencing input was naive CD4+ T cells sorted from blood. What the cell subset or site label conveys for this sample: CD45RA+ positively selected. The CDR3 is CASSPTPSGRSYEQYF. The DNA sequence follows: TGCGCCAGCAGCCCGACCCCTAGCGGGCGCTCCTACGAGCAGTACTTC.